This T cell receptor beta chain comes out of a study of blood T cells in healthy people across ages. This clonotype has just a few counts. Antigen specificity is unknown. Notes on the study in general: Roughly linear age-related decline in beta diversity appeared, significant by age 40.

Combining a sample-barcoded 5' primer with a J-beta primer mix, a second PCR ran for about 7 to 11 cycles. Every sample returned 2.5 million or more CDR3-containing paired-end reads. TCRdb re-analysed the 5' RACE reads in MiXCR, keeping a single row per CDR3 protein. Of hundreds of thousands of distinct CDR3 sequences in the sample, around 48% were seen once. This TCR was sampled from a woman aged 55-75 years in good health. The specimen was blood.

CDR3 amino acids: CASSLEGSMETQYF. The CDR3 DNA is TGTGCCAGCAGCTTGGAAGGTAGCATGGAGACCCAGTACTTC. This chain uses TRBV5-6 with TRBJ2-4, with D uncertain. The J call is doubtful: the DNA matches TRBJ2-5 better. Germline CDR1 is SGHDT and CDR2 is YYEEEE. The CDR3 sequence is 14 residues long.